One TCR beta chain is described in this entry. Its antigen is unknown. TCRdb's copy holds only in-frame clones and misses some; the assay was immunoSEQ multiplex PCR. The sample records approximately 48,000 clones, about 93% being singletons. The sample belongs to a study of siplizumab effects on memory and regulatory T cells. Findings and caveats of the study: Phenotypic classification as naive or memory proved unattainable for roughly 75-96% of proliferating CD4+ or CD8+ clones. Among mappable alloreactive CD4+ clones, the Treg-derived fraction averaged approximately 75% with siplizumab versus 25% to 30% in controls. Alloreactive sequences from unstimulated CD4+ memory cells fell significantly with siplizumab. Proliferating Tregs' suppressive function in siplizumab cultures went unconfirmed.

Sequencing was done on a sample of CD8+ T cells sorted from blood. The clonotype originates from a human donor in good health.

CDR3 amino acids: CASSVAGGLGEQYF. CDR3 nucleotide sequence: TGTGCCAGCAGCGTCGCAGGGGGCCTTGGAGAGCAGTACTTC. The chain employs TRBV9 and TRBJ2-7, with 8 bases that match TRBD1. V lost 2 bases to trimming and J lost 7 bases; unmatched junction nucleotides: 8. Germline V lookup: CDR1 SGDLS, CDR2 YYNGEE. This CDR3 region has 14 residues.